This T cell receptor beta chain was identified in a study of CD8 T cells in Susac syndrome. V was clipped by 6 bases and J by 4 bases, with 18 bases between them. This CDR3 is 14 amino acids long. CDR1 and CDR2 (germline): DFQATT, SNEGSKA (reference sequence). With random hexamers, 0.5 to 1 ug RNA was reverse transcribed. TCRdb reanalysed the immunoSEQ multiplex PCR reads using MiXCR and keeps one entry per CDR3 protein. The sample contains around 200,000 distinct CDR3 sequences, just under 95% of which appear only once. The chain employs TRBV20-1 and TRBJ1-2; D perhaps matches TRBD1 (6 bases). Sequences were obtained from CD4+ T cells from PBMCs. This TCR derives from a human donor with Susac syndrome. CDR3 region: CSAPPGGAIYGYTF. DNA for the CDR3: TGCAGTGCCCCGCCCGGGGGCGCAATCTATGGCTACACCTTC.